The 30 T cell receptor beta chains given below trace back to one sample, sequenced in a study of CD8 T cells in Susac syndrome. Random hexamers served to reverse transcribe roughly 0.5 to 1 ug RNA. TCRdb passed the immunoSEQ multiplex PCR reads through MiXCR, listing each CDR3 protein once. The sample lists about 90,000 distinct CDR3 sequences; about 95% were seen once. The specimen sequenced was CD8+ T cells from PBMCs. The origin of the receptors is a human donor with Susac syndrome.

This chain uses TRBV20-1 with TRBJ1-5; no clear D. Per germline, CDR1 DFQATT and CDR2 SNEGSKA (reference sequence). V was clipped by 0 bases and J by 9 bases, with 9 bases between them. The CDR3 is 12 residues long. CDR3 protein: CSARERDGPQHF. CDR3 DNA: TGCAGTGCTAGAGAACGGGATGGGCCCCAGCATTTT.

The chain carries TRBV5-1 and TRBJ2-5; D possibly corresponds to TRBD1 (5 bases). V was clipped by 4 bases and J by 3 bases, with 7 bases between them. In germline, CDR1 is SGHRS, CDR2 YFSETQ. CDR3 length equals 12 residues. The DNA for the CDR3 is TGCGCCAGCAGCGAAGGGGAAGAGACCCAGTACTTC. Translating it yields CASSEGEETQYF.

This chain's CDR3 is CASSLGGAKNIQYF. In DNA form, the CDR3 reads TGTGCCAGCAGCTTAGGAGGAGCCAAAAACATTCAGTACTTC. This chain links TRBV7-8 with TRBJ2-4; D gene ambiguous. Per germline, CDR1 SGHVS and CDR2 FQNEAQ. Trimming shortened V by 1 base and J by 0 bases, and 4 bases separated the two germline ends. The length of the CDR3 is 14 residues.

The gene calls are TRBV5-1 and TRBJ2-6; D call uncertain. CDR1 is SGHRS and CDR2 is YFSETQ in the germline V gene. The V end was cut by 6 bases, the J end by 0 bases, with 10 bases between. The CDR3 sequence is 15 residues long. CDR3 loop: CASKVWSSGANVLTF. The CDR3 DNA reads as TGCGCCAGCAAGGTGTGGAGCTCTGGGGCCAACGTCCTGACTTTC.

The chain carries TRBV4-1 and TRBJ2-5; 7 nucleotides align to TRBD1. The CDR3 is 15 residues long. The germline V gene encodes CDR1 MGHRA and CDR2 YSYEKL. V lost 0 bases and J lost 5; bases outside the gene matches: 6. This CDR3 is CASSQDHTRGETQYF. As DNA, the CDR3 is TGCGCCAGCAGCCAAGATCATACCAGGGGGGAGACCCAGTACTTC.

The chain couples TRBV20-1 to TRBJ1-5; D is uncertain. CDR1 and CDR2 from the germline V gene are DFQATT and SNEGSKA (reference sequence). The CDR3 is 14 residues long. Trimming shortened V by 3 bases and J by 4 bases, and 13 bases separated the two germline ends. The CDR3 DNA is TGCAGTGCTAGTCTCAGGAGATCTAATCAGCCCCAGCATTTT. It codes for CSASLRRSNQPQHF.

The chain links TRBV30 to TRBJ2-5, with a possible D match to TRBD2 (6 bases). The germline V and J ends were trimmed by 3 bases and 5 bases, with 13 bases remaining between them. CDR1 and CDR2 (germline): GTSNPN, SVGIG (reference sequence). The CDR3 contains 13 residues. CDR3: CAWRLSGVETQYF. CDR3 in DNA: TGTGCCTGGAGACTTTCGGGGGTTGAGACCCAGTACTTC.

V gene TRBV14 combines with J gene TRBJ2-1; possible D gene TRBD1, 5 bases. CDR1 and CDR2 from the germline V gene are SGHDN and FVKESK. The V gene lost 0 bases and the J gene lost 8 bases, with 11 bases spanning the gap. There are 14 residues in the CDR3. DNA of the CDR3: TGTGCCAGCAGCCAAGATCGGCAGGGCGATGAGCAGTTCTTC. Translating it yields CASSQDRQGDEQFF.

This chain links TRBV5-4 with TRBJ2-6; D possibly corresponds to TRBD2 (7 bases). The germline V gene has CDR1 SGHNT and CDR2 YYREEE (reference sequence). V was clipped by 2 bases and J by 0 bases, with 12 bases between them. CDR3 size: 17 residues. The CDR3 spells CASSFGRGGSGANVLTF. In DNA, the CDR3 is TGTGCCAGCAGCTTCGGAAGGGGGGGCTCTGGGGCCAACGTCCTGACTTTC.

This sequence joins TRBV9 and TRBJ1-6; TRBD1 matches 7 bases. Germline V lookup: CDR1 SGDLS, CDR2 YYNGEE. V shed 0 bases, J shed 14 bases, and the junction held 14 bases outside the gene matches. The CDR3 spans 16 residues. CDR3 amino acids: CASSVVGRGGQGALHF. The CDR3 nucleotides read TGTGCCAGCAGCGTAGTTGGTCGTGGGGGTCAGGGGGCCCTCCACTTT.

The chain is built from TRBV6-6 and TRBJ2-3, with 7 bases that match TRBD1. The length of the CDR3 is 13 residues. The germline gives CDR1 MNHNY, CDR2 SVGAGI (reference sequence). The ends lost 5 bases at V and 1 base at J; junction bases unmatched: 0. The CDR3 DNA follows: TGTGCCAGCAGTGGACAGGGCACAGATACGCAGTATTTT. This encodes CASSGQGTDTQYF.

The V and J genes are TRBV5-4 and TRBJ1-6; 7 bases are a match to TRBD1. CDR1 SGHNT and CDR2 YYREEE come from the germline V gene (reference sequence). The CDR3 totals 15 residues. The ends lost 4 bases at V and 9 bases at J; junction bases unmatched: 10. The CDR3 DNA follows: TGTGCCAGCAGCGTCCTAGGGGACAGCGTTTCACCCCTCCACTTT. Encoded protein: CASSVLGDSVSPLHF.

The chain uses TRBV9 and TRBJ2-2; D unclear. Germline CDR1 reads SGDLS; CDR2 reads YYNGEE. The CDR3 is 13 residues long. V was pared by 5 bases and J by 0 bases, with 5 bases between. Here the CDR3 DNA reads TGTGCCAGCAGTACAGCGAACACCGGGGAGCTGTTTTTT. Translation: CASSTANTGELFF.

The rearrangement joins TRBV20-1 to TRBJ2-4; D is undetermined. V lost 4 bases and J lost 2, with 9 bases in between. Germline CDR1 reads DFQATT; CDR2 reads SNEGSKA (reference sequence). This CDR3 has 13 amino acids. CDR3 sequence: CSAKAQSKNIQYF. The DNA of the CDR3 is TGCAGTGCTAAGGCCCAGTCCAAAAACATTCAGTACTTC.

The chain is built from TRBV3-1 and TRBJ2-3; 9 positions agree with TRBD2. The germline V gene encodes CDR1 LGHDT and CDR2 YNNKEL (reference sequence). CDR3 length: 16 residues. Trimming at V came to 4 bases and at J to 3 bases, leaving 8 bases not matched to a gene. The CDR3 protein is CASSRNLAGTTDTQYF. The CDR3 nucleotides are TGTGCCAGCAGCCGGAACCTAGCGGGGACAACAGATACGCAGTATTTT.

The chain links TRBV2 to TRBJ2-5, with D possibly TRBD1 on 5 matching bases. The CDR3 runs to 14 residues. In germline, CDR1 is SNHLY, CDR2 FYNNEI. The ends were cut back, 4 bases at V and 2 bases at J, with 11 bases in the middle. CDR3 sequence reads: CASSGAGRQETQYF. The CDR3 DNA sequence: TGTGCCAGCAGTGGAGCAGGGCGGCAAGAGACCCAGTACTTC.

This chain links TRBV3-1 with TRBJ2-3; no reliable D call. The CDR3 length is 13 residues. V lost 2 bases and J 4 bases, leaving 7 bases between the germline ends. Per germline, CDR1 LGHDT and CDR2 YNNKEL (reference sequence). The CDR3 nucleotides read TGTGCCAGCAGCCAAATGTTGGCAGATACGCAGTATTTT. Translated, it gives CASSQMLADTQYF.

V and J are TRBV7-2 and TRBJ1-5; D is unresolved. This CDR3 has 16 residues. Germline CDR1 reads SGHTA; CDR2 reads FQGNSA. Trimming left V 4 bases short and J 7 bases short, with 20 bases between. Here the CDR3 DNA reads TGTGCCAGCAGCTCAAAACCGGGAACCCCCCAACAGCCCCAGCATTTT. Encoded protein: CASSSKPGTPQQPQHF.

The CDR3 coding sequence is TGTGCCAGCAGTTTTACGGGAGCTAACTATGGCTACACCTTC. As protein: CASSFTGANYGYTF. The chain uses TRBV27 and TRBJ1-2; D is unclear. The CDR3 loop spans 14 amino acids. Germline V lookup: CDR1 MNHEY, CDR2 SMNVEV (reference sequence). V lost 3 bases and J lost 0, with 8 bases in between.

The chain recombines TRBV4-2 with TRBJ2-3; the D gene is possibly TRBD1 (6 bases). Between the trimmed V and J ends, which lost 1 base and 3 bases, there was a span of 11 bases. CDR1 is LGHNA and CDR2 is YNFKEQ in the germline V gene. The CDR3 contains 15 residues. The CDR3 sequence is CASSQVPTGTDTQYF. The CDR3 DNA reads TGTGCCAGCAGCCAAGTCCCCACAGGGACAGATACGCAGTATTTT.

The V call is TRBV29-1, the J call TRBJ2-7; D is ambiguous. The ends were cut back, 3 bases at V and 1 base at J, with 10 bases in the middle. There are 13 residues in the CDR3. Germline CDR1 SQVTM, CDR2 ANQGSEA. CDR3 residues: CSVDTTGSYEQYF. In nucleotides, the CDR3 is TGCAGCGTTGATACAACGGGTTCCTACGAGCAGTACTTC.

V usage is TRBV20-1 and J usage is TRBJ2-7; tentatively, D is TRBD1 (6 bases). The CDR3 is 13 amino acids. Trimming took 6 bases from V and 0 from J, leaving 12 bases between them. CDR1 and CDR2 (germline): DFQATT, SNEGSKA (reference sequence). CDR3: CSAKTGGSYEQYF. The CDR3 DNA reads TGCAGTGCCAAGACAGGAGGCTCCTACGAGCAGTACTTC.

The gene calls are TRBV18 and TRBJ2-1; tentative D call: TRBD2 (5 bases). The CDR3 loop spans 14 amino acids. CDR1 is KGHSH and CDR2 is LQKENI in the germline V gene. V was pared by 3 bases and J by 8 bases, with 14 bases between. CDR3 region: CASSPSSSSDEQFF. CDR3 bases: TGTGCCAGCTCACCCAGCTCTAGCAGCGATGAGCAGTTCTTC.

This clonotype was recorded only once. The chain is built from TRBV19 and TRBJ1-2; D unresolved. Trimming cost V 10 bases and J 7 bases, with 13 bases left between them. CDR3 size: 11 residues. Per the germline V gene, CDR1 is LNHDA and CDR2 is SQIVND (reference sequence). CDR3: CATLAGAGYTF. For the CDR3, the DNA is TGTGCCACCCTAGCGGGAGCTGGCTACACCTTC.

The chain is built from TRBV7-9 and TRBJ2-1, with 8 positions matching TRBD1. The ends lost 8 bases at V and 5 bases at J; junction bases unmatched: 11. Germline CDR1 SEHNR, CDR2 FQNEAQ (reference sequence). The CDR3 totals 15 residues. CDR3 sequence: CASSLGQGADNEQFF. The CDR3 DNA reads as TGTGCCAGCTCCCTCGGGCAGGGGGCGGACAATGAGCAGTTCTTC. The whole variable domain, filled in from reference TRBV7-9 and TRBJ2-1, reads DTGVSQNPRHKITKRGQNVTFRCDPISEHNRLYWYRQTLGQGPEFLTYFQNEAQLEKSRLLSDRFSAERPKGSFSTLEIQRTEQGDSAMYLCASSLGQGADNEQFFGPGTRLTVL.

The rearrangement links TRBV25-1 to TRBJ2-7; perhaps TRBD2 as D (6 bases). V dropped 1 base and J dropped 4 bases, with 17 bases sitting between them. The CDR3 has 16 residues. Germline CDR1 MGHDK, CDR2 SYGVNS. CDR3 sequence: CASSEWAGRLGYEQYF. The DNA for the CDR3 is TGTGCCAGCAGTGAATGGGCGGGGAGGTTGGGTTACGAGCAGTACTTC.

The CDR3 protein is CSVPALRGYTF. DNA for the CDR3: TGCAGCGTTCCGGCCCTTCGGGGCTACACCTTC. The rearrangement joins TRBV29-1 to TRBJ1-2; D is uncertain. Trimming pared 5 bases from V and 8 bases from J, leaving 12 bases between. Germline CDR1 SQVTM, CDR2 ANQGSEA. The CDR3 is 11 amino acids.

CDR3 nucleotides: TGTGCCATCAGTGATATTGGTGGTGGCTACACCTTC. Protein: CAISDIGGGYTF. The chain carries TRBV10-3 and TRBJ1-2; no clear D gene. The CDR3 is made up of 12 amino acids. The germline gives CDR1 ENHRY, CDR2 SYGVKD. The V and J ends lost 3 bases and 7 bases respectively, with 9 bases between them.

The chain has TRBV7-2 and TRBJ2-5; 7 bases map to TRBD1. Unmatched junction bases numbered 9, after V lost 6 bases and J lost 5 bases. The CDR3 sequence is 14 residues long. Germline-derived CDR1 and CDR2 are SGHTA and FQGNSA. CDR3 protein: CASRRTGAGETQYF. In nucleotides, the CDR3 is TGTGCCAGCAGACGAACAGGGGCAGGGGAGACCCAGTACTTC. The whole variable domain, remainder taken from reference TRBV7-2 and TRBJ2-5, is GAGVSQSPSNKVTEKGKDVELRCDPISGHTALYWYRQSLGQGLEFLIYFQGNSAPDKSGLPSDRFSAERTGGSVSTLTIQRTQQEDSAVYLCASRRTGAGETQYFGPGTRLLVL.

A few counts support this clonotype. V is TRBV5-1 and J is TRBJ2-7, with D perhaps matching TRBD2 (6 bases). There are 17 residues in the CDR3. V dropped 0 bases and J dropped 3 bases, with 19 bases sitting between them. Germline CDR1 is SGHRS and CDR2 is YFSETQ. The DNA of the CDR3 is TGCGCCAGCAGCTTGGGGGACGGGCGGGGTGATCTCTACGAGCAGTACTTC. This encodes CASSLGDGRGDLYEQYF.